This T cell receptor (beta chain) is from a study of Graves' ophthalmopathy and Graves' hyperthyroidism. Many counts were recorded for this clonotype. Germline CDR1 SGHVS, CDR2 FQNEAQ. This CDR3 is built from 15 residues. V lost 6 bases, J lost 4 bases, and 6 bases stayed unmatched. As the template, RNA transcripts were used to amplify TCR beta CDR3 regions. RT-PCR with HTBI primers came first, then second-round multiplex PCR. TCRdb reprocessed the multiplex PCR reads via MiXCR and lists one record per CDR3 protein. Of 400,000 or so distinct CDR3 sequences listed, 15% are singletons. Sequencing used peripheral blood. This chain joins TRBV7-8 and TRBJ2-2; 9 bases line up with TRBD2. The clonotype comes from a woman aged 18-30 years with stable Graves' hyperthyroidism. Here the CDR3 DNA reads TGTGCCAGCAGACCGCGGGGGGGCCGCACCGGGGAGCTGTTTTTT. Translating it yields CASRPRGGRTGELFF.